Below are 5 T cell receptor beta chains sequenced from a single sample in a study of blood T cell repertoires in COVID-19. Generated by immunoSEQ multiplex PCR, the TCRdb table keeps only in-frame clones and is missing some. This table holds 40,000 to 45,000 clones, around three quarters found once. Sequencing input: peripheral blood. These receptors were taken from an elderly woman with acute or convalescent COVID-19.

This sequence joins TRBV12-3 or TRBV12-4 and TRBJ1-2; D call uncertain. The CDR3 consists of 13 residues. V gave up 0 bases and J gave up 4 bases, with 6 bases separating them. Here the CDR3 reads CASSLALGYGYTF. The CDR3 DNA reads as TGTGCCAGCAGTTTAGCGCTAGGCTATGGCTACACCTTC.

This chain links TRBV5-4 with TRBJ1-1; D possibly corresponds to TRBD1 (5 bases). V dropped 4 bases and J dropped 4 bases, with 8 bases sitting between them. Germline V gene lookup returns CDR1 SGHNT and CDR2 YYREEE (reference sequence). The CDR3 is made up of 12 amino acids. The CDR3 DNA sequence: TGTGCCAGCAGCAGACAGAGCACTGAAGCTTTCTTT. Its protein is CASSRQSTEAFF.

V is TRBV6-2 or TRBV6-3 and J is TRBJ2-1; D might be TRBD1 (5 bases). V was trimmed by 0 bases and J by 9 bases, leaving 9 bases between them. The CDR3 spans 13 residues. Germline CDR1 reads MNHEY; CDR2 reads SVGEGT. In DNA form, the CDR3 reads TGTGCCAGCAGTTACTCGACTGGGGCTGAGCAGTTCTTC. Protein sequence: CASSYSTGAEQFF.

V gene TRBV15 combines with J gene TRBJ2-1; no firm D call. The CDR3 contains 16 residues. CDR1 is LNHNV, CDR2 YYDKDF, per germline (reference sequence). The ends were cut back, 0 bases at V and 5 bases at J, with 14 bases in the middle. The chain's CDR3 is CATSRDGGTGNNEQFF. The CDR3 region has the DNA TGTGCCACCAGCAGAGATGGTGGTACGGGTAACAATGAGCAGTTCTTC.

This rearrangement joins TRBV7-6 to TRBJ1-1; 8 bases match TRBD1. Germline trimming cut 8 bases from V and 5 bases from J; bases unmatched to any gene: 4. The CDR3 sequence is 12 residues long. The V gene's germline CDR1 is SGHVS and CDR2 FNYEAQ. The CDR3 sequence is CASGQGGTEAFF. The CDR3 coding sequence is TGTGCCAGCGGACAGGGTGGGACTGAAGCTTTCTTT.